This is a list of T cell receptor beta chains from one sample in a study of coeliac disease. Clones were read by immunoSEQ multiplex PCR, and TCRdb kept only the in-frame ones, dropping some. The sample lists 7,500 to 9,500 clones, 67% occurring once. Sequenced input: lamina propria lymphocytes from the gut. Receptors were obtained from a woman aged 55-69 years with celiac disease. The CDR3 runs from the conserved cysteine through the conserved F or W. Fields, in order: D gene, CDR3 length, J gene, clone size, V gene, CDR3 DNA, CDR3 protein. A D gene is named only where the DNA matches it firmly. Size is omitted from some rows. Given values are once, few, many or a class for expanded clones.

D: -; length: 16; J: TRBJ1-5; size: -; V: TRBV9; DNA: TGTGCCAGCAGCGTAGCAGAACAGGTGAACAATCAGCCCCAGCATTTT; CDR3: CASSVAEQVNNQPQHF
D: TRBD1; length: 15; J: TRBJ2-7; size: -; V: TRBV6-6; DNA: TGTGCCAGCAGTTACCCAGAAGGGGGCCGCTACGAGCAGTACTTC; CDR3: CASSYPEGGRYEQYF
D: -; length: 14; J: TRBJ2-5; size: -; V: TRBV6-5; DNA: TGTGCCAGCAGCCACCCAGCCAGGGCAGAGACCCAGTACTTC; CDR3: CASSHPARAETQYF
D: -; length: 15; J: TRBJ1-6; size: -; V: TRBV2; DNA: TGTGCCAGCAAAACAGAAAGCTCCTATAATTCACCCCTCCACTTT; CDR3: CASKTESSYNSPLHF
D: -; length: 16; J: TRBJ1-1; size: -; V: TRBV4-1; DNA: TGCGCCAGCAGCCAAGGATTCGAAGGGCGGGCCGCTGAAGCTTTCTTT; CDR3: CASSQGFEGRAAEAFF
D: TRBD2; length: 14; J: TRBJ2-5; size: -; V: TRBV18; DNA: TGTGCCAGCTCACGGGTGACTAGCGATGGGACCCAGTACTTC; CDR3: CASSRVTSDGTQYF
D: TRBD1; length: 15; J: TRBJ1-5; size: -; V: TRBV10-1; DNA: TGCGCCAGCCCTAAACGAGGGACAGAGAATCAGCCCCAGCATTTT; CDR3: CASPKRGTENQPQHF
D: -; length: 17; J: TRBJ1-6; size: -; V: TRBV4-1; DNA: TGCGCCAGCAGCCAAGAGGTTTGGGGCCAGGTGGGGTCACCCCTCCACTTT; CDR3: CASSQEVWGQVGSPLHF
D: -; length: 13; J: TRBJ2-7; size: -; V: TRBV5-1; DNA: TGCGCCAGCAGCTTGGTTCAGGGGAACGAGCAGTACTTC; CDR3: CASSLVQGNEQYF
D: TRBD1; length: 15; J: TRBJ1-4; size: -; V: TRBV30; DNA: TGTGCCTGGAGTTATGGACAGGGGCCGCCGGGCCAACTGTTTTTT; CDR3: CAWSYGQGPPGQLFF
D: -; length: 14; J: TRBJ2-3; size: once; V: TRBV9; DNA: TGTGCCAGCAGCGGGAGCGGGAGCACAGATACGCAGTATTTT; CDR3: CASSGSGSTDTQYF
D: TRBD1; length: 12; J: TRBJ1-2; size: -; V: TRBV9; DNA: TGTGCCAGCACCCCGACAGGGGGCGCGACCACCTTC; CDR3: CASTPTGGATTF
D: -; length: 12; J: TRBJ2-2; size: few; V: TRBV28; DNA: TGTGCCAGCAGTACGGACTCCGGGGAGCTGTTTTTT; CDR3: CASSTDSGELFF
D: -; length: 15; J: TRBJ2-5; size: -; V: TRBV4-2; DNA: TGTGCCAGCAGCCAAGATAAAGACAGCCAAGAGACCCAGTACTTC; CDR3: CASSQDKDSQETQYF
D: -; length: 16; J: TRBJ2-5; size: few; V: TRBV30; DNA: TGTGCCTGGAGTGTACTTAATTGGGGCCCGAAAGAGACCCAGTACTTC; CDR3: CAWSVLNWGPKETQYF
D: TRBD1; length: 16; J: TRBJ1-6; size: -; V: TRBV7-2; DNA: TGTGCCAGCAGCTTAGGGGGACAGGGAGTTAATTCACCCCTCCACTTT; CDR3: CASSLGGQGVNSPLHF
D: TRBD2; length: 15; J: TRBJ2-2; size: -; V: TRBV28; DNA: TGTGCCAGCCGAATCCTAGCGGGGAACACCGGGGAGCTGTTTTTT; CDR3: CASRILAGNTGELFF
D: -; length: 15; J: TRBJ1-2; size: -; V: TRBV27; DNA: TGTGCCAGCAGTTTATCTCGTGGGGGGGGCTATGGCTACACCTTC; CDR3: CASSLSRGGGYGYTF
D: -; length: 9; J: TRBJ1-2; size: -; V: TRBV20-1; DNA: TGCGCCCGCGGGGGGAGCTACACCTTC; CDR3: CARGGSYTF
D: -; length: 12; J: TRBJ2-5; size: -; V: TRBV5-4; DNA: TGTGCCAGCAGCCCGGGAGAAGAGACCCAGTACTTC; CDR3: CASSPGEETQYF
D: -; length: 14; J: TRBJ2-3; size: -; V: TRBV14; DNA: TGTGCCAGCAGCGCCCGGCGGGGTGGAGATACGCAGTATTTT; CDR3: CASSARRGGDTQYF
D: -; length: 13; J: TRBJ2-2; size: -; V: TRBV7-6; DNA: TGTGCCAGCAGCTTAGGTAGCCCCGGGGAGCTGTTTTTT; CDR3: CASSLGSPGELFF
D: -; length: 13; J: TRBJ2-1; size: -; V: TRBV15; DNA: TGTGCCACCAGAGGGGTTTCCTACAATGAGCAGTTCTTC; CDR3: CATRGVSYNEQFF
D: -; length: 13; J: TRBJ1-1; size: -; V: TRBV6-6; DNA: TGTGCCAGCAGTTACAAATTGACAGACGGAGCTTTCTTT; CDR3: CASSYKLTDGAFF
D: -; length: 14; J: TRBJ2-2; size: once; V: TRBV18; DNA: TGTGCCAGCTCACCAAGTTACGGTACCGGGGAGCTGTTTTTT; CDR3: CASSPSYGTGELFF
D: -; length: 13; J: TRBJ2-7; size: once; V: TRBV19; DNA: TGTGCCCCCTCAGGGGGGCATCCCTACGAGCAGTACTTC; CDR3: CAPSGGHPYEQYF
D: TRBD2; length: 13; J: TRBJ2-4; size: few; V: TRBV14; DNA: TGTGCCAGCAGCCAAGCAGCGGGACTAGTTCAGTACTTC; CDR3: CASSQAAGLVQYF
D: TRBD2; length: 17; J: TRBJ2-1; size: -; V: TRBV7-6; DNA: TGTGCCAGCAGCTCCCGGACTAGCGGGAGCTCCTACAATGAGCAGTTCTTC; CDR3: CASSSRTSGSSYNEQFF
D: -; length: 17; J: TRBJ1-1; size: once; V: TRBV6-1; DNA: TGTGCCAGCAGTGAATGGTTCGGAGGCAGCTTGAACACTGAAGCTTTCTTT; CDR3: CASSEWFGGSLNTEAFF
D: -; length: 15; J: TRBJ2-4; size: -; V: TRBV6-5; DNA: TGTGCCAGCAGTGCGGTCGGCCTTAGCAAAAACATTCAGTACTTC; CDR3: CASSAVGLSKNIQYF
D: TRBD2; length: 15; J: TRBJ2-3; size: once; V: TRBV19; DNA: TGTGCCAGTAGTGCTAGCGGGGGAACCACAGATACGCAGTATTTT; CDR3: CASSASGGTTDTQYF
D: TRBD2; length: 21; J: TRBJ2-7; size: -; V: TRBV6-9; DNA: TGTGCCAGCGCCATCGGGACAGGGGGACTAGCGGGAGGGCCTGAATCCTACGAGCAGTACTTC; CDR3: CASAIGTGGLAGGPESYEQYF
D: -; length: 15; J: TRBJ1-2; size: -; V: TRBV9; DNA: TGTGCCAGCAGCGTAGGGGCAGCTGCTAACTATGGCTACACCTTC; CDR3: CASSVGAAANYGYTF
D: -; length: 13; J: TRBJ1-6; size: -; V: TRBV2; DNA: TGTGCCAGCGGTCAGGGCTATAATTCACCCCTCCACTTT; CDR3: CASGQGYNSPLHF
D: -; length: 12; J: TRBJ2-7; size: -; V: TRBV2; DNA: TGTGCCAGCAACGGGTTAGTCGACGAGCAGTACTTC; CDR3: CASNGLVDEQYF
D: TRBD2; length: 15; J: TRBJ2-3; size: -; V: TRBV5-1; DNA: TGCGCCAGCAGCTTGACCCTAGCGGGAAAAGATACGCAGTATTTT; CDR3: CASSLTLAGKDTQYF
D: -; length: 13; J: TRBJ2-3; size: -; V: TRBV10-2; DNA: TGCGCCAGCAAAACAGCTAGCACAGATACGCAGTATTTT; CDR3: CASKTASTDTQYF
D: -; length: 11; J: TRBJ2-7; size: -; V: TRBV19; DNA: TGTGCCACATCCAGGGCCAACGAGCAGTACTTC; CDR3: CATSRANEQYF
D: -; length: 15; J: TRBJ1-2; size: -; V: TRBV23-1; DNA: TGCGCCAGCAGTCAAGGGCTTAATTGCGGGAATGGCTACACCTTC; CDR3: CASSQGLNCGNGYTF
D: -; length: 13; J: TRBJ2-5; size: -; V: TRBV7-9; DNA: TGTGCCAGCAGCCTACCCTCGCCCGTTCTGGTTTACTTC; CDR3: CASSLPSPVLVYF
D: -; length: 14; J: TRBJ2-7; size: -; V: TRBV28; DNA: TGTGCCAGCAGTTCCTTGACAAACTGGCACGAGCAGTACTTC; CDR3: CASSSLTNWHEQYF
D: -; length: 13; J: TRBJ1-1; size: -; V: TRBV11-3; DNA: TGTGCCAGCAGCCGAACCCCATCCACCTACGCTTTCTTT; CDR3: CASSRTPSTYAFF
D: -; length: 15; J: TRBJ1-5; size: -; V: TRBV5-5; DNA: TGTGCCAGCAGCTTGGCCGGAGGTTCCTACCAGCCCCAGCATTTT; CDR3: CASSLAGGSYQPQHF
D: -; length: 16; J: TRBJ1-2; size: few; V: TRBV30; DNA: TGTGCCTGGATCCCCCGGGGGGAAAGGGGGGACTATGGCTACACCTTC; CDR3: CAWIPRGERGDYGYTF
D: TRBD2; length: 17; J: TRBJ2-3; size: -; V: TRBV7-2; DNA: TGTGCCAGCAGCCCAAGGCCAGGACTAGCGGATACAGATACGCAGTATTTT; CDR3: CASSPRPGLADTDTQYF
D: -; length: 13; J: TRBJ1-3; size: few; V: TRBV5-4; DNA: TGTGCCAGCAGCCCGACTGCAGGGAACACCATATATTTT; CDR3: CASSPTAGNTIYF
D: -; length: 15; J: TRBJ1-2; size: -; V: TRBV5-4; DNA: TGTGCCAGCAGCCCTGCGGCGGGTCAAGACTATGGCTACACCTTC; CDR3: CASSPAAGQDYGYTF
D: -; length: 15; J: TRBJ2-3; size: -; V: TRBV11-2; DNA: TGTGCCAGCAGCAGAGGGGGGGGGCGACCAGATACGCAGTATTTT; CDR3: CASSRGGGRPDTQYF
D: TRBD2; length: 15; J: TRBJ2-3; size: -; V: TRBV7-2; DNA: TGTGCCAGCAGCTTAGGCTCTTTGGGGGGGGATACGCAGTATTTT; CDR3: CASSLGSLGGDTQYF
D: -; length: 13; J: TRBJ2-1; size: once; V: TRBV7-9; DNA: TGTGCCAGCAGTTGGGACACTTACAATGAGCAGTTCTTC; CDR3: CASSWDTYNEQFF
D: -; length: 15; J: TRBJ1-5; size: -; V: TRBV7-8; DNA: TGTGCCAGCAGCCCCCGCCGGGTCTTAAATCAGCCCCAGCATTTT; CDR3: CASSPRRVLNQPQHF
D: -; length: 11; J: TRBJ1-1; size: -; V: TRBV7-9; DNA: TGTGCCAGCAGCCTACAGGTTGAAGCTTTCTTT; CDR3: CASSLQVEAFF
D: TRBD1; length: 13; J: TRBJ2-7; size: -; V: TRBV27; DNA: TGTGCCAGCATGGACAGGACGAACTACGAGCAGTACTTC; CDR3: CASMDRTNYEQYF
D: TRBD1; length: 13; J: TRBJ2-5; size: few; V: TRBV5-4; DNA: TGTGCCAGCAGCTTAGACAGGGAGGAGACCCAGTACTTC; CDR3: CASSLDREETQYF
D: TRBD1; length: 13; J: TRBJ2-7; size: -; V: TRBV7-8; DNA: TGTGCCAGGGTCGGGACAGTTTATTCCGAGCAGTACTTC; CDR3: CARVGTVYSEQYF
D: -; length: 16; J: TRBJ2-7; size: few; V: TRBV28; DNA: TGTGCCAGCACTCACCCGGAGGGGGGGCTCACCTACGAGCAGTACTTC; CDR3: CASTHPEGGLTYEQYF
D: -; length: 15; J: TRBJ2-3; size: few; V: TRBV14; DNA: TGTGCCAGCAGCCAGAACATAGACGGGTTGCATACGCAGTATTTT; CDR3: CASSQNIDGLHTQYF